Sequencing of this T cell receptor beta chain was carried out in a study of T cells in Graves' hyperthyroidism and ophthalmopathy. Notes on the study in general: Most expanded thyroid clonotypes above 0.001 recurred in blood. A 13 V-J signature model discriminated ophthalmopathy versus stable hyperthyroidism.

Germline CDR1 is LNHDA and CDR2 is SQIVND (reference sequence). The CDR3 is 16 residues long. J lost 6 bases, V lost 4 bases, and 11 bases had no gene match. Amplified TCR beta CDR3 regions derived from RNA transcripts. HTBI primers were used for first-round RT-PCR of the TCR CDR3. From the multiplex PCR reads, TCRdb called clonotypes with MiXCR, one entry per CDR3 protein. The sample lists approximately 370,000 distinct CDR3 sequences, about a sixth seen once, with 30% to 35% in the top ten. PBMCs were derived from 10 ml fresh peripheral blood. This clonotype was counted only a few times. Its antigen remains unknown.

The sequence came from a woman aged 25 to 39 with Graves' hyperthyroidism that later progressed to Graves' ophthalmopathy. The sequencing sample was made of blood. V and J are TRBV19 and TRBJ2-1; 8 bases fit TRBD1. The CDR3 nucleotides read TGTGCCAGTAGTACCCAAAGCCCCGACAGGGGCAATGAGCAGTTCTTC. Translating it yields CASSTQSPDRGNEQFF.